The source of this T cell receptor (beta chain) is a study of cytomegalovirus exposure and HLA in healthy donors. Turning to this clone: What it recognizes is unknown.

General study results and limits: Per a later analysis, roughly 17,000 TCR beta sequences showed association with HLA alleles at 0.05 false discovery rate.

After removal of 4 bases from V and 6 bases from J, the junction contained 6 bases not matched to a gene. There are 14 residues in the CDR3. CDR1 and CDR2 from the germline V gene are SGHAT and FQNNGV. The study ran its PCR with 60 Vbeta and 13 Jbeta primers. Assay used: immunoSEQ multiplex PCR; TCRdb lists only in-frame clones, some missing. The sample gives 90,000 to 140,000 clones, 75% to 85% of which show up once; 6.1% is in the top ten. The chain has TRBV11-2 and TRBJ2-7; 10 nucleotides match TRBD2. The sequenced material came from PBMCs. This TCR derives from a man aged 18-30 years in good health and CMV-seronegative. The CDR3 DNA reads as TGTGCCAGCAGCTCGGGACTAGCGAAGAGCGAGCAGTACTTC. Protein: CASSSGLAKSEQYF.